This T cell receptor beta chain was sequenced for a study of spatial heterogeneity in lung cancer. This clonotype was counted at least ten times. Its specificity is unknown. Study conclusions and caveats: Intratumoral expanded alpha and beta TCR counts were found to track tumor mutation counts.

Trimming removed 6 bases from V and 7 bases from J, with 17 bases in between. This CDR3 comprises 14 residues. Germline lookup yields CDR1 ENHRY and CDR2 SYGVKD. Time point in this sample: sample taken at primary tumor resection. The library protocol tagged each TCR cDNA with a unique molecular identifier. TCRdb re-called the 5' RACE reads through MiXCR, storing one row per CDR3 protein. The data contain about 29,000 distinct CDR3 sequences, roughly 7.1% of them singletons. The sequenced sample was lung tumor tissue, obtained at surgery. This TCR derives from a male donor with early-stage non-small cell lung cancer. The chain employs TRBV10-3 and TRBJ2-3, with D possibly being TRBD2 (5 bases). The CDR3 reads CAIREAGLGNTQYF. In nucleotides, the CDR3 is TGTGCCATCAGGGAGGCGGGTTTGGGGAATACGCAGTATTTT.